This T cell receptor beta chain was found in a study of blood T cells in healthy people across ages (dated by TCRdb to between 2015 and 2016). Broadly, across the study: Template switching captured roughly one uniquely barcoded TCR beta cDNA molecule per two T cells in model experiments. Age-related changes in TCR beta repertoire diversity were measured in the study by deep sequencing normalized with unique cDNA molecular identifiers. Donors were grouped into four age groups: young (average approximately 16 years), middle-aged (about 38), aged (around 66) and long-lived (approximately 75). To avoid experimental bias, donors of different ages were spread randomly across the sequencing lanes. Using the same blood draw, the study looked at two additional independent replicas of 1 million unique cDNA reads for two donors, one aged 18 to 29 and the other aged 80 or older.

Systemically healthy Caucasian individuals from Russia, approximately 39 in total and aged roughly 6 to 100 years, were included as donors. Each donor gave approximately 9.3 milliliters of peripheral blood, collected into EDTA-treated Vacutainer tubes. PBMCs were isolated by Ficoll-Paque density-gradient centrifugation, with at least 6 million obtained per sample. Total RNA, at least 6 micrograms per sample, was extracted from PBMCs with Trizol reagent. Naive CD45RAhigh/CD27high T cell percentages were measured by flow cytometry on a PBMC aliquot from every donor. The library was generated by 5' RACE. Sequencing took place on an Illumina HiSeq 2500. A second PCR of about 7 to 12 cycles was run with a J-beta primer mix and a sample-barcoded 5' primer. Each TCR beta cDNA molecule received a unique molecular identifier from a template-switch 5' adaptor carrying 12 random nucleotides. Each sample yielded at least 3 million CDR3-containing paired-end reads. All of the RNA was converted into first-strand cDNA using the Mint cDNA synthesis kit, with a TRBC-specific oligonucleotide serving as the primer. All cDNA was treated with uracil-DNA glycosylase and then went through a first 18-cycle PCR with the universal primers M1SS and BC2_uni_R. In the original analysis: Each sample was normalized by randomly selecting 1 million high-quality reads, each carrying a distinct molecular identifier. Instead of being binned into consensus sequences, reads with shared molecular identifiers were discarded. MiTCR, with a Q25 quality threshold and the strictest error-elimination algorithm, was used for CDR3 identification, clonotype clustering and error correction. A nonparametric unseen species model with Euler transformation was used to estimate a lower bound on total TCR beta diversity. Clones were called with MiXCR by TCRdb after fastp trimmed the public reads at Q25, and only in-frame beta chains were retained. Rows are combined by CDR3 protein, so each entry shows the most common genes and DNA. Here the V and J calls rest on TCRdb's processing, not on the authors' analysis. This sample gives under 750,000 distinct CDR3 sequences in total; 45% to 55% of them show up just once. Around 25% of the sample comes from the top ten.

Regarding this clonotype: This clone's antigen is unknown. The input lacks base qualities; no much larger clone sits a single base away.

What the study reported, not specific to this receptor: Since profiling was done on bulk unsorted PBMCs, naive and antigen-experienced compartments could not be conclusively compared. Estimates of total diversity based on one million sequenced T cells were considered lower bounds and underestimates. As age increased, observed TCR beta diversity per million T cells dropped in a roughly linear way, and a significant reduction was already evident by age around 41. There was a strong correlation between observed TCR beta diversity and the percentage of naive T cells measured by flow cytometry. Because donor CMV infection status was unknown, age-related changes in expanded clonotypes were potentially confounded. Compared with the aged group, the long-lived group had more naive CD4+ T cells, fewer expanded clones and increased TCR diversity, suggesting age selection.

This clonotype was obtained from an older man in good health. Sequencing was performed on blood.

The DNA sequence follows: TGTGCCAGCACCCAAGGGGCGAACGAGCAGTACTTC. Its protein product is CASTQGANEQYF. The rearrangement combines TRBV6-1 with TRBJ2-7; the D region possibly corresponds to TRBD1 (5 bases align). The CDR3 covers 12 residues, taking in both the cysteine and the phenylalanine. Only the CDR3 part of the read is kept: 36 bases, read in frame from the first base. Reading the germline V gene gives CDR1 MNHNS and CDR2 SASEGT. The trim is 7 bases for V and 5 bases for J, with a gap of 12 bases between the germline ends.